This T cell receptor (beta chain) is from a study of shared clonotypes between healthy human individuals. General study points: When compared with the clonotypes that were shared by all four sorted-subset donors, the non-shared clonotypes turned out to have lower generation probabilities.

The CDR3 extends over 16 amino acids. Trimming removed 3 bases from V and 4 bases from J, with 18 bases in between. From germline, CDR1 is MNHNS and CDR2 SASEGT. The study drew its donors from healthy HIV-negative adults without recent acute infections or vaccinations. Details on this clone: The antigen is not known.

Repertoires were generated with immunoSEQ multiplex PCR, while TCRdb's copy carries only in-frame clones and drops some. The sample has over a million clones, more than 95% seen once. Sample: naive CD4+ T cells sorted from blood. Regarding subset: CD45RA+ positively selected. This chain links TRBV6-1 with TRBJ1-1; no clear D gene. This receptor was obtained from a man aged 30 to 39 in good health. Here the CDR3 reads CASSDEYRRVATEAFF. Here the CDR3 DNA reads TGTGCCAGCAGTGACGAGTACCGCCGGGTGGCCACTGAAGCTTTCTTT.